The entry that follows covers one T cell receptor (beta chain) sequence. Here immunoSEQ multiplex PCR was the method, and the copy in TCRdb shows in-frame clones only, minus some. The sample yields about 250,000 clones, 65% to 90% seen once. The record originates from a study of blood T cell repertoires in COVID-19. This TCR was sampled from a woman in her fifties or sixties with acute COVID-19. The sample consisted of PBMCs or T cells enriched from blood (not recorded which).

DNA of the CDR3: TGTGCCAGCAGTCTCGTCGGGGGGGTAGGAAACACCATATATTTT. Protein product: CASSLVGGVGNTIYF. The V call is TRBV27, the J call TRBJ1-3; TRBD1 might be the D (5 bases). The CDR3 is 15 amino acids. Trimming took off 5 bases at V and 4 bases at J, with 15 bases between the two ends. The germline CDR1 and CDR2 sequences are MNHEY and SMNVEV (reference sequence).